This TCR beta chain is from a study of shared clonotypes between healthy human individuals. There are many counts of this clone. Trimming at V came to 4 bases and at J to 6 bases, leaving 6 bases not matched to a gene. The CDR3 has 15 amino acids. Germline CDR1 is SNHLY and CDR2 is FYNNEI. Produced via immunoSEQ multiplex PCR; TCRdb's table is partial and in-frame only. Seen here are about 710,000 clones, roughly 73% observed once, and the top ten hold around 2%. The sample taken for sequencing was memory CD4+ T cells sorted from blood. Subset: CD45RA-negative fraction. This chain joins TRBV2 and TRBJ2-2, with 9 bases aligning to TRBD1. This clonotype was sampled from a woman aged 25 to 45 in good health. CDR3: CASSVQGAGAGELFF. In DNA form, the CDR3 reads TGTGCCAGCAGTGTACAGGGGGCAGGAGCCGGGGAGCTGTTTTTT.